This entry is about one T cell receptor (beta chain). Its cognate antigen is unknown. The assay was immunoSEQ multiplex PCR, and TCRdb's table has in-frame clones only and misses some. The table lists tens of thousands of clones, around 90% of them singletons. The data were obtained in a study of T cells in localized non-small cell lung cancer. Study-wide findings and caveats: A denser population of T cells in blood accompanied longer overall survival.

CDR3 length: 13 residues. CDR1 SGHTA and CDR2 FQGNSA come from the germline V gene. V was pared by 6 bases and J by 2 bases, with 0 bases of the junction left unmatched. The sequence came from a man between 40 and 75 years old with stage I squamous cell lung carcinoma. The sample was peripheral blood, taken before any cancer treatment. The genes are TRBV7-2 and TRBJ1-5, with 8 bases matching TRBD1. The CDR3 coding sequence is TGTGCCAGCAGACAGGGGGGCAATCAGCCCCAGCATTTT. Protein sequence: CASRQGGNQPQHF.